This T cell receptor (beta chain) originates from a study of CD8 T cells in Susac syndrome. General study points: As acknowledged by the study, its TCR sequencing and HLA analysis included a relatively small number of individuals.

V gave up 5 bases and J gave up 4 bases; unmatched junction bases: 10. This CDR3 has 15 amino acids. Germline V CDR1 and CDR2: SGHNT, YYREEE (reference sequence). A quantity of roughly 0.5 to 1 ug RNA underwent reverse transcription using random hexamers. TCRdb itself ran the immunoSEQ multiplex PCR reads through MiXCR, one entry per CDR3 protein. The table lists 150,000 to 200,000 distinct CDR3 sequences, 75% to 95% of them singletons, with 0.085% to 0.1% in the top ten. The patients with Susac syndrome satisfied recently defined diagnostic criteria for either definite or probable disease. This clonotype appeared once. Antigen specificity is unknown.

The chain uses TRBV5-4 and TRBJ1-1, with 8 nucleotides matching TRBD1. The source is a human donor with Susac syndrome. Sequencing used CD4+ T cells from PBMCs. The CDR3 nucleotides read TGTGCCAGCAGTTCTTCCCAGGGGGCGCGCACTGAAGCTTTCTTT. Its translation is CASSSSQGARTEAFF. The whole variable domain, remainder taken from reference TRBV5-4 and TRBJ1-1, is ETGVTQSPTHLIKTRGQQVTLRCSSQSGHNTVSWYQQALGQGPQFIFQYYREEENGRGNFPPRFSGLQFPNYSSELNVNALELDDSALYLCASSSSQGARTEAFFGQGTRLTVV.